A single TCR beta chain is shown here with its context. Its target is not known. Authors' data handling: A classifier for distant metastasis in papillary thyroid cancer was constructed using CDR3 differences observed across clinicopathological groups. TCRdb re-processed the PCR reads through MiXCR. Here the V and J calls rest on TCRdb's processing, not on the authors' analysis. The repertoire includes 40,000 or so clones, roughly half of them detected once, and roughly a quarter sits in the top ten. Before thyroid surgery, none of the patients had received any treatment. Per germline, CDR1 MRHNA and CDR2 SNTAGT. The V gene lost 9 bases and the J gene lost 8 bases, with 16 bases spanning the gap. This CDR3 spans 12 amino acids. These data are taken from a study of metastatic and nonmetastatic thyroid tumors. Turning to the study itself: Repertoire comparisons spanned blood and tumor or nodule tissue from malignant and benign thyroid patients.

Points from the study as a whole: Malignant thyroid tumors reportedly exceeded benign nodules significantly in TCR beta diversity, with the difference appearing in blood and tumor.

The receptor's source is a male donor with papillary thyroid cancer or a benign thyroid nodule (not recorded which). Some clones in this sample may be carry-over from other donors' samples. The sequenced material came from tumor tissue. This chain joins TRBV6-4 and TRBJ1-2; the D is unclear. CDR3 DNA sequence: TGTGCCAGAATACCAGACTGTAGGGGCTACACCTTC. This codes for CARIPDCRGYTF.